Presented here are 8 T cell receptor beta chains from one specimen sequenced in a study of cytomegalovirus exposure and HLA in healthy donors (dated by TCRdb to the late 2010s). Library prep was done by the immunoSEQ multiplex PCR assay. For the multiplex PCR, a mixture combining 60 forward primers for TCR Vbeta segments and 13 reverse primers for TCR Jbeta segments was used. TCRdb re-hosts the immuneACCESS table, in-frame sequences only. Its copies lack some clones; in the studies checked, an unresolved V gene accounts for under half of them, and the cause for the rest is not known. This sample holds 90,000 to 140,000 clones; about an eighth were observed only once. Approximately 15% of the sample is in the top ten clones. The material sequenced was PBMCs. The source of these receptors is a man in his forties in good health and CMV-seropositive.

The chain joins TRBV19 to TRBJ1-3; possibly TRBD1 for D (5 bases). This CDR3 is 13 amino acids long. V dropped 10 bases and J dropped 2 bases, with 12 bases sitting between them. Looked up from germline, CDR1 is LNHDA and CDR2 is SQIVND (reference sequence). The DNA for the CDR3 is TGTGCCACCAGGGTTGTAGCTGGAAACACCATATATTTT. Its protein is CATRVVAGNTIYF.

This clone appeared a few times. The chain combines TRBV10-3 with TRBJ1-2; D is perhaps TRBD1 (5 bases). The CDR3 has 16 amino acids. Trimming pared 0 bases from V and 4 bases from J, leaving 15 bases between. Germline CDR1 reads ENHRY; CDR2 reads SYGVKD. CDR3 in DNA: TGTGCCATCAGTGAGTCGGCCGCGGGGGGAGGCTATGGCTACACCTTC. Its protein is CAISESAAGGGYGYTF.

The chain employs TRBV15 and TRBJ2-3; 9 bases fit TRBD1. Losses at the gene ends were 3 bases for V and 4 bases for J; bases not matched to a gene: 8. The CDR3 spans 16 residues. CDR1 is LNHNV, CDR2 YYDKDF, per germline (reference sequence). CDR3 protein: CATSRRSGTGSDTQYF. CDR3 sequence (DNA): TGTGCCACCAGCAGGAGATCCGGGACAGGGTCAGATACGCAGTATTTT.

The V gene is TRBV7-6, the J gene TRBJ2-1; 13 bases line up with TRBD2. The V gene end was trimmed by 1 base and the J gene end by 8 bases; junction bases not matched to a gene: 5. The CDR3 is made up of 16 amino acids. Germline-derived CDR1 and CDR2 are SGHVS and FNYEAQ. CDR3 in DNA: TGTGCCAGCAGCTTAGTGGGGACTAGCGGGATGGATGAGCAGTTCTTC. Translated, it gives CASSLVGTSGMDEQFF.

Only a few counts were recorded for this clone. V usage is TRBV10-3 and J usage is TRBJ2-6, with a possible D match to TRBD2 (5 bases). The CDR3 has 15 amino acids. The V end was cut by 7 bases, the J end by 0 bases, with 10 bases between. Germline-derived CDR1 and CDR2 are ENHRY and SYGVKD. CDR3 in DNA: TGTGCCATCAAGGAGAGGGCCTCTGGGGCCAACGTCCTGACTTTC. Encoded protein: CAIKERASGANVLTF.

The V call is TRBV9, the J call TRBJ2-2; 8 bases fit TRBD2. Looked up from germline, CDR1 is SGDLS and CDR2 is YYNGEE. The J segment lost 1 base and the V segment lost 4 bases, leaving 3 bases of the junction unmatched. CDR3 length: 15 amino acids. The CDR3 here is CASSPRGGNTGELFF. CDR3 coding DNA: TGTGCCAGCAGCCCCCGGGGGGGGAACACCGGGGAGCTGTTTTTT.

This clone was detected a few times. The CDR3 DNA follows: TGTGCCAGCAGCTTGACGGGGGAAGATGAAAAACTGTTTTTT. Its protein product is CASSLTGEDEKLFF. The chain carries TRBV5-4 and TRBJ1-4; weak D call: TRBD1 (5 bases). V lost 1 base, J lost 6 bases, and 10 bases lay in between. CDR1 is SGHNT and CDR2 is YYREEE in the germline V gene (reference sequence). The CDR3 has 14 residues.

This clone showed up just a few times. The rearrangement uses TRBV2 and TRBJ2-7, with 8 bases that match TRBD2. The length of the CDR3 is 14 residues. After removal of 1 base from V and 2 bases from J, the junction contained 1 base not matched to a gene. Germline values: CDR1 SNHLY, CDR2 FYNNEI. The CDR3 sequence: CASSEGLATYEQYF. CDR3 DNA: TGTGCCAGCAGTGAAGGACTAGCGACCTACGAGCAGTACTTC.